The 26 T cell receptor beta chains below all came from one sample that was sequenced in a study of blood T cell repertoires in COVID-19. Data came from immunoSEQ multiplex PCR; TCRdb stores just in-frame clones and leaves some out. The table shows 300,000 to 400,000 clones, with around nine tenths occurring only once. The sequenced sample was PBMCs or T cells enriched from blood (not recorded which). These receptors originate from a young woman who had been exposed to COVID-19.

This chain uses TRBV28 with TRBJ2-7; D unclear. CDR1 and CDR2 (germline): MDHEN, SYDVKM. V lost 6 bases and J lost 4, with 16 bases in between. This CDR3 region has 14 residues. The CDR3 DNA is TGTGCCAGCAGCGAAATCCGGGTATCGTACGAGCAGTACTTC. As protein: CASSEIRVSYEQYF.

This chain connects TRBV13 to TRBJ2-1, with D perhaps matching TRBD2 (5 bases). Trimming removed 1 base at V and 0 bases at J, with 10 bases between. CDR1 is PRHDT, CDR2 FYEKMQ, per germline (reference sequence). The CDR3 spans 16 residues. The CDR3, as DNA: TGTGCCAGCAGCTTAGCTGCAGCGGACTCCTACAATGAGCAGTTCTTC. This sequence encodes CASSLAAADSYNEQFF.

The sample holds one count of this clone. The chain links TRBV5-1 to TRBJ1-2; D perhaps matches TRBD1 (5 bases). CDR1 is SGHRS, CDR2 YFSETQ, per germline. The V end lost 1 base, the J end lost 6 bases, and 13 bases lay between the germline ends. The CDR3 length is 14 residues. CDR3 nucleotides: TGCGCCAGCAGCTTGAGCGGGGACGCCCATGGCTACACCTTC. Translating gives CASSLSGDAHGYTF. The full variable domain, in which reference TRBV5-1 and TRBJ1-2 provide the parts outside the CDR3, is KAGVTQTPRYLIKTRGQQVTLSCSPISGHRSVSWYQQTPGQGLQFLFEYFSETQRNKGNFPGRFSGRQFSNSRSEMNVSTLELGDSALYLCASSLSGDAHGYTFGSGTRLTVV.

The chain links TRBV4-1 to TRBJ1-4, with D uncertain. Germline CDR1 reads MGHRA; CDR2 reads YSYEKL. Trimming removed 1 base at V and 7 bases at J, with 4 bases between. The CDR3 length is 12 residues. This chain's CDR3 is CASSQAGEKLFF. CDR3 DNA: TGCGCCAGCAGCCAAGCGGGTGAAAAACTGTTTTTT.

This chain uses TRBV4-2 with TRBJ2-7; 11 positions match TRBD2. Germline V gene lookup returns CDR1 LGHNA and CDR2 YNFKEQ. The CDR3 spans 18 residues. The ends lost 4 bases at V and 4 bases at J; junction bases unmatched: 15. The CDR3 is CASSRQTQTSGAVYEQYF. The CDR3 region has the DNA TGTGCCAGCAGCCGCCAGACACAGACTAGCGGGGCGGTGTACGAGCAGTACTTC.

CDR3: CASSWEGRTYEQYF. The CDR3 bases are TGTGCCAGCAGTTGGGAGGGAAGAACCTACGAGCAGTACTTC. The chain is built from TRBV27 and TRBJ2-7; 7 nucleotides match TRBD2. Trimming removed 4 bases from V and 2 bases from J; junction bases left unmatched: 5. CDR1 and CDR2 from the germline V gene are MNHEY and SMNVEV (reference sequence). The CDR3 totals 14 residues.

For this clone: The identical CDR3 is also encoded by other nucleotide sequences in the sample. The CDR3 protein is CASSLGETQYF. DNA for the CDR3: TGTGCCAGCAGTTTGGGCGAGACCCAGTACTTC. The chain has TRBV12-3 or TRBV12-4 and TRBJ2-5; D unclear. The CDR3 has 11 amino acids. Trimming removed 3 bases at V and 5 bases at J, with 4 bases between.

This clone was picked up a small number of times. As DNA, the CDR3 is TGTGCCAGCTCCCCGGTAGAGAGCACAGATACGCAGTATTTT. It translates to CASSPVESTDTQYF. The chain is built from TRBV18 and TRBJ2-3, with D hard to call. The CDR3 extends over 14 amino acids. The V end lost 6 bases, the J end lost 0 bases, and 10 bases lay between the germline ends. Germline values: CDR1 KGHSH, CDR2 LQKENI.

This chain links TRBV6-5 with TRBJ1-2; possible D gene TRBD1, 6 bases. The CDR3 loop spans 13 amino acids. Germline loops: CDR1 MNHEY, CDR2 SVGAGI. V was cut by 2 bases and J by 4 bases, with 8 bases left in between. CDR3 residues: CASSYEGGYGYTF. The CDR3 DNA sequence: TGTGCCAGCAGTTACGAAGGGGGCTATGGCTACACCTTC.

The CDR3 DNA is TGTGCCAGCAGCCCGGGGCCCAGGGTGGGGGGCTATGGCTACACCTTC. Protein product: CASSPGPRVGGYGYTF. The chain joins TRBV5-6 to TRBJ1-2; weak D call: TRBD1 (5 bases). Trimming stripped 4 bases from V and 4 bases from J, with 20 bases between. CDR1 SGHDT and CDR2 YYEEEE come from the germline V gene. This CDR3 spans 16 amino acids. Using reference TRBV5-6 and TRBJ1-2 for the parts outside the CDR3, the full variable domain is DAGVTQSPTHLIKTRGQQVTLRCSPKSGHDTVSWYQQALGQGPQFIFQYYEEEERQRGNFPDRFSGHQFPNYSSELNVNALLLGDSALYLCASSPGPRVGGYGYTFGSGTRLTVV.

This chain uses TRBV7-2 with TRBJ1-5; possible D gene TRBD1, 5 bases. Trimming pared 1 base from V and 6 bases from J, leaving 10 bases between. CDR1 and CDR2 from the germline V gene are SGHTA and FQGNSA. The CDR3 contains 14 residues. As DNA, the CDR3 is TGTGCCAGCAGCTTAGGGCGCGGGGGTCAGCCCCAGCATTTT. Translating it yields CASSLGRGGQPQHF. The whole variable domain, remainder taken from reference TRBV7-2 and TRBJ1-5, is GAGVSQSPSNKVTEKGKDVELRCDPISGHTALYWYRQSLGQGLEFLIYFQGNSAPDKSGLPSDRFSAERTGGSVSTLTIQRTQQEDSAVYLCASSLGRGGQPQHFGDGTRLSIL.

The chain is built from TRBV18 and TRBJ2-3; 7 bases fit TRBD2. CDR3 length: 16 amino acids. From germline, CDR1 is KGHSH and CDR2 LQKENI. V trimming: 1 base; J trimming: 0 bases; junction bases outside the gene matches: 4. Here the CDR3 DNA reads TGTGCCAGCTCACCACTGGGAGGGGTCAGCACAGATACGCAGTATTTT. Translated, it gives CASSPLGGVSTDTQYF.

This chain links TRBV7-3 with TRBJ1-3; 9 bases align to TRBD1. The CDR3 length is 13 residues. V trimming: 5 bases; J trimming: 9 bases; junction bases outside the gene matches: 5. Germline V gene data show CDR1 as SGHTA and CDR2 as FQGTGA. CDR3 in amino acids: CASSRDREGTIYF. The CDR3 nucleotides are TGTGCCAGCAGCAGGGACAGGGAGGGCACCATATATTTT.

V gene TRBV5-6 combines with J gene TRBJ1-2; D uncertain. V was trimmed by 0 bases and J by 2 bases, leaving 2 bases between them. This CDR3 contains 12 residues. The germline gives CDR1 SGHDT, CDR2 YYEEEE. The CDR3 coding sequence is TGTGCCAGCAGCTTGGTAAACTATGGCTACACCTTC. Amino acid sequence: CASSLVNYGYTF.

The chain is built from TRBV28 and TRBJ1-2; D not certain. Germline lookup yields CDR1 MDHEN and CDR2 SYDVKM. V was pared by 2 bases and J by 4 bases, with 11 bases between. The CDR3 length is 14 residues. As DNA, the CDR3 is TGTGCCAGCAGTTTAAGCGGATCAAGCTATGGCTACACCTTC. Its protein is CASSLSGSSYGYTF.

The chain employs TRBV12-5 and TRBJ2-7; no definite D call. CDR1 is LGHNT, CDR2 FRNRAP, per germline. Trimming left V 6 bases short and J 4 bases short, with 7 bases between. This CDR3 has 11 residues. The CDR3 region is CASGQIYEQYF. The CDR3 DNA reads as TGTGCTAGTGGCCAGATATACGAGCAGTACTTC.

The chain joins TRBV6-9 to TRBJ1-3; perhaps TRBD1 as D (5 bases). The CDR3 length is 16 residues. Trimming stripped 5 bases from V and 7 bases from J, with 21 bases between. Germline V gene lookup returns CDR1 MNHGY and CDR2 SVAAGI. The CDR3 nucleotides are TGTGCCAGCAGTCGCCCGTCCGCCGGGGGGGACAACACCATATATTTT. Translated: CASSRPSAGGDNTIYF.

The CDR3 here is CASSPDRRANYGYTF. The CDR3, as DNA: TGCGCCAGCAGCCCGGACAGGAGGGCTAACTATGGCTACACCTTC. V and J are TRBV4-3 and TRBJ1-2; 7 bases fit TRBD1. The CDR3 covers 15 residues. Trimming cost V 4 bases and J 0 bases; bases outside gene matches: 5. CDR1 and CDR2 from the germline V gene are LGHNA and YSLEER.

The gene calls are TRBV7-8 and TRBJ2-7; 8 positions agree with TRBD1. The V and J ends lost 5 bases and 2 bases, in that order; junction bases with no gene match: 11. CDR1 and CDR2 (germline): SGHVS, FQNEAQ. The CDR3 consists of 16 residues. CDR3 sequence: CASSLTGTGTPYEQYF. DNA of the CDR3: TGTGCCAGCAGCCTCACCGGGACAGGAACCCCCTACGAGCAGTACTTC.

V usage is TRBV20-1 and J usage is TRBJ2-7; 9 positions agree with TRBD1. The CDR3 sequence is 13 residues long. After removal of 3 bases from V and 3 bases from J, the junction contained 3 bases not matched to a gene. The V gene's germline CDR1 is DFQATT and CDR2 SNEGSKA (reference sequence). CDR3 sequence (DNA): TGCAGTGCTAGTGGACAGGGGTACTACGAGCAGTACTTC. It codes for CSASGQGYYEQYF.

The chain carries TRBV5-5 and TRBJ2-7; 7 nucleotides line up with TRBD1. Germline assignment: CDR1 SGHKS and CDR2 YYEKEE (reference sequence). The ends lost 5 bases at V and 2 bases at J; junction bases unmatched: 7. The CDR3 sequence is 14 residues long. The DNA of the CDR3 is TGTGCCAGCAGTTCCGGGACAGTCCCCTACGAGCAGTACTTC. It yields the protein CASSSGTVPYEQYF.

The chain combines TRBV5-6 with TRBJ2-3, with 9 bases identical to TRBD2. The germline V gene encodes CDR1 SGHDT and CDR2 YYEEEE. This CDR3 is 16 amino acids long. V lost 0 bases and J lost 4; bases outside the gene matches: 6. The CDR3: CASSLEGGGAPDTQYF. As DNA, the CDR3 is TGTGCCAGCAGCTTGGAAGGCGGGGGGGCCCCAGATACGCAGTATTTT.

The chain recombines TRBV6-2 or TRBV6-3 with TRBJ1-4; no firm D call. V gave up 2 bases and J gave up 0 bases, with 7 bases separating them. Germline CDR1 MNHEY, CDR2 SVGEGT. The CDR3 has 15 residues. The CDR3 loop reads CASSYTRTTNEKLFF. The CDR3 nucleotides are TGTGCCAGCAGTTACACCAGGACAACTAATGAAAAACTGTTTTTT.

The chain carries TRBV5-4 and TRBJ2-1; 7 bases agree with TRBD1. This CDR3 comprises 15 residues. From germline, CDR1 is SGHNT and CDR2 YYREEE (reference sequence). The V and J ends lost 5 bases and 1 base, in that order; junction bases with no gene match: 6. In nucleotides, the CDR3 is TGTGCCAGCAGTCCCAAGACAGGGTCCTACAATGAGCAGTTCTTC. Protein product: CASSPKTGSYNEQFF.

The chain has TRBV5-6 and TRBJ1-1, with a tentative D call TRBD1 (5 bases). Germline V lookup: CDR1 SGHDT, CDR2 YYEEEE. V lost 2 bases to trimming and J lost 4 bases, with 9 bases between them. This CDR3 contains 13 residues. The CDR3 DNA follows: TGTGCCAGCAGCTTAATAAGGGGCACTGAAGCTTTCTTT. It translates to CASSLIRGTEAFF.

The chain recombines TRBV7-2 with TRBJ2-5, with TRBD2 matching over 9 bases. CDR1 and CDR2 (germline): SGHTA, FQGNSA. The V and J ends lost 2 bases and 1 base, in that order; junction bases with no gene match: 5. The CDR3 is 16 residues long. The CDR3 DNA sequence: TGTGCCAGCAGCTTACTAGGCGGGGGGGTCCAAGAGACCCAGTACTTC. Translating it yields CASSLLGGGVQETQYF.